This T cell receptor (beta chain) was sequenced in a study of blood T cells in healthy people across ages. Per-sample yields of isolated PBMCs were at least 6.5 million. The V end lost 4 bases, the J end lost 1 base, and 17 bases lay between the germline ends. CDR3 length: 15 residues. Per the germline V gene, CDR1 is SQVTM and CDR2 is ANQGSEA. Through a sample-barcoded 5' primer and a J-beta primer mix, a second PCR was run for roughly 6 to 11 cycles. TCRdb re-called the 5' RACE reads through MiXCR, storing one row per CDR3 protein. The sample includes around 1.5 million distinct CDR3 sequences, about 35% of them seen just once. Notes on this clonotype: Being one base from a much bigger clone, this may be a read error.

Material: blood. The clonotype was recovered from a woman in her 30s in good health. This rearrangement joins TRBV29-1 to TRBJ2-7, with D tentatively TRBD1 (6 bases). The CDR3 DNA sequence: TGCAGCGTTGGGACGGACAGCCTTTGGTCCTACGAGCAGTACTTC. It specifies CSVGTDSLWSYEQYF.